This T cell receptor (beta chain) was captured by sequencing in a study of blood T cell repertoires in COVID-19. Study-wide context: Material from acute and convalescent COVID-19 was sourced from the United States, Italy and Spain.

Method: immunoSEQ multiplex PCR; TCRdb's copy keeps in-frame clones and lacks some. The table records fewer than 300,000 clones, 70% to 90% of them present only once. Germline loops: CDR1 MNHNY, CDR2 SVGAGI (reference sequence). This CDR3 has 15 amino acids. After removal of 6 bases from V and 1 base from J, the junction contained 7 bases not matched to a gene. Source material: peripheral blood. This clonotype originated in a human donor with COVID-19, enrolled during active disease. The donor label of this sample is uncertain. This sequence joins TRBV6-6 and TRBJ1-1, with 8 bases that match TRBD1. The CDR3 sequence is CASSPGQARNTEAFF. CDR3 bases: TGTGCCAGCAGCCCGGGACAGGCCCGGAACACTGAAGCTTTCTTT.